This is a list of T cell receptor beta chains from one sample in a study of response to subunit inactivated influenza vaccine. One entry per CDR3 protein results from TCRdb running MiXCR on the RT-PCR reads. Altogether about 530,000 distinct CDR3 sequences are present, 12% being singletons, with the ten largest covering roughly 10%. Sequencing used PBMCs from blood, obtained on the day of vaccination. These receptors came from a man aged 45-65 years who received an inactivated influenza vaccine. CDR3s include the opening cysteine and the closing phenylalanine or tryptophan. D genes are given only for firm matches. Expanded clones get a size class; other rows say once, few or many, or leave the size out.

TRBV12-3/TRBV12-4	-	few	TRBJ2-1	CASRPPPGSNRQFF	TGTGCCAGCAGACCCCCTCCGGGGTCTAATCGGCAGTTCTTC
TRBV7-6	-	once	TRBJ2-7	CASSLAPATNEQYF	TGTGCCAGCAGCTTAGCACCCGCAACTAACGAGCAGTACTTC
TRBV5-1	TRBD2	few	TRBJ2-1	CASSFLAGGNNEQFF	TGCGCCAGCAGCTTTCTAGCGGGAGGCAATAATGAGCAGTTCTTC
TRBV7-9	-	-	TRBJ2-1	CASSHGDGSYNEQFF	TGTGCCAGCAGTCACGGTGACGGGTCCTACAATGAGCAGTTCTTC
TRBV6-5	-	-	TRBJ2-2	CASSLSPSNTGELFF	TGTGCCAGCAGTTTATCCCCTTCGAACACCGGGGAGCTGTTTTTT
TRBV20-1	-	-	TRBJ2-3	CSAMDGGGTDTQYF	TGCAGTGCGATGGACGGTGGGGGCACAGATACGCAGTATTTT
TRBV7-2	TRBD2	-	TRBJ2-5	CASSGLAGALRSSQYF	TGTGCCAGCAGCGGACTAGCGGGGGCCCTCCGCTCTTCCCAGTACTTC
TRBV19	TRBD2	few	TRBJ2-2	CASRRRLAGVTTGELFF	TGTGCCAGTCGCCGAAGACTAGCGGGAGTGACTACCGGGGAGCTGTTTTTT
TRBV27	-	-	TRBJ2-7	CASSLRFTRDYEQYF	TGTGCCAGCAGTTTACGGTTTACAAGGGACTACGAGCAGTACTTC
TRBV7-9	-	few	TRBJ2-1	CASGGLRNSYNEQFF	TGTGCCAGCGGAGGACTGCGTAACTCCTACAATGAGCAGTTCTTC
TRBV6-2/TRBV6-3	-	few	TRBJ2-1	CASSYWAGSYNEQFF	TGTGCCAGCAGTTACTGGGCCGGCTCCTACAATGAGCAGTTCTTC
TRBV12-3/TRBV12-4	-	few	TRBJ2-2	CASRDSGSGELFF	TGTGCCAGCCGTGATTCCGGTTCCGGGGAGCTGTTTTTT
TRBV29-1	TRBD1	few	TRBJ2-7	CSVAGTDYEQYF	TGCAGCGTAGCCGGGACAGACTACGAGCAGTACTTC
TRBV5-6	TRBD2	-	TRBJ2-5	CASSVGLAGHETQYF	TGTGCCAGCAGCGTGGGACTAGCGGGGCACGAGACCCAGTACTTC
TRBV7-9	-	-	TRBJ2-3	CASSLRGSPDTQYF	TGTGCCAGCAGCTTAAGGGGGAGTCCAGATACGCAGTATTTT
TRBV5-1	TRBD2	few	TRBJ2-5	CASSLPGLDAETQYF	TGCGCCAGCAGCTTGCCGGGACTAGACGCTGAGACCCAGTACTTC
TRBV24-1	-	-	TRBJ2-2	CATSDPQGGDTGELFF	TGTGCCACCAGTGACCCACAGGGAGGGGACACCGGGGAGCTGTTTTTT
TRBV4-3	TRBD1	-	TRBJ2-2	CASSQGPRGLRGELFF	TGCGCCAGCAGCCAAGGCCCCAGGGGGCTAAGAGGGGAGCTGTTTTTT
TRBV5-1	-	few	TRBJ2-3	CASSFRGGADTQYF	TGCGCCAGCAGCTTCAGGGGGGGAGCAGATACGCAGTATTTT
TRBV15	-	-	TRBJ1-6	CATSRAVGSPLHF	TGTGCCACCAGCAGAGCCGTAGGGTCACCCCTCCACTTT
TRBV20-1	TRBD2	few	TRBJ2-7	CSAREVAGSYEQYF	TGCAGTGCTAGAGAGGTAGCGGGGTCCTACGAGCAGTACTTC
TRBV4-1	TRBD1	few	TRBJ1-2	CASSQDAGGGWGYTF	TGCGCCAGCAGCCAAGATGCAGGGGGCGGCTGGGGCTACACCTTC
TRBV10-3	TRBD2	few	TRBJ2-1	CAIGRGTSVDNEQFF	TGTGCCATCGGGCGAGGGACTAGCGTCGACAATGAGCAGTTCTTC
TRBV12-3/TRBV12-4	-	few	TRBJ2-5	CASSLDLRGRETQYF	TGTGCCAGCAGTTTGGACTTACGGGGCCGGGAGACCCAGTACTTC
TRBV6-5	-	-	TRBJ2-1	CASSASIQSSEQFF	TGTGCCAGCAGTGCCTCGATCCAGTCTAGTGAGCAGTTCTTC
TRBV14	-	few	TRBJ2-1	CASSFGGHYPYNEQFF	TGTGCCAGCAGCTTTGGGGGACATTATCCCTACAATGAACAGTTCTTC
TRBV13	-	-	TRBJ2-1	CASSLEHLQFF	TGTGCCAGCAGCTTGGAGCACTTGCAGTTCTTC